One and the same sample provided the 15 T cell receptor beta chains below, sequenced in a study of brain T cells in children with intractable seizures. TCRdb's table, derived via immunoSEQ multiplex PCR, lists solely in-frame clones and lacks some. The table lists just under 65,000 clones, around 96% of them singletons, with roughly 0.4% in the top ten. Specimen: peripheral blood, collected at surgery. The receptor set was obtained from a boy under three years old with focal cortical dysplasia and intractable seizures.

The chain carries TRBV7-2 and TRBJ2-2, with 13 bases that match TRBD2. The CDR3 runs 15 residues. Germline V CDR1 and CDR2: SGHTA, FQGNSA. V trimming: 4 bases; J trimming: 4 bases; junction bases outside the gene matches: 0. Written as DNA, the CDR3 is TGTGCCAGCAGCTGGACTAGCGGGAGCACCGGGGAGCTGTTTTTT. Its protein is CASSWTSGSTGELFF.

The J gene is TRBJ1-3, the V gene TRBV19; D unresolved. Trimming removed 3 bases from V and 1 base from J, with 7 bases in between. The CDR3 sequence is 14 residues long. Germline CDR1 reads LNHDA; CDR2 reads SQIVND (reference sequence). The CDR3 spells CASSMAHSGNTIYF. In nucleotides, the CDR3 is TGTGCCAGTAGTATGGCCCATTCTGGAAACACCATATATTTT.

The chain carries TRBV4-3 and TRBJ2-7, with D possibly TRBD2 on 6 matching bases. V was cut by 0 bases and J by 0 bases, with 18 bases left in between. The germline V gene has CDR1 LGHNA and CDR2 YSLEER. There are 18 residues in the CDR3. CDR3 loop: CASSQDLTLAGPSYEQYF. The DNA for the CDR3 is TGCGCCAGCAGCCAAGACTTGACACTAGCTGGGCCCTCCTACGAGCAGTACTTC.

The chain links TRBV28 to TRBJ2-1; 10 nucleotides match TRBD2. CDR1 and CDR2 (germline): MDHEN, SYDVKM. J lost 8 bases, V lost 6 bases, and 25 bases had no gene match. This CDR3 is 20 amino acids long. The CDR3 region has the DNA TGTGCCAGCAGCCCACACTCTAGCGGGAGTCGGGTTTGGTTTGTCCATGAGCAGTTCTTC. Protein product: CASSPHSSGSRVWFVHEQFF.

This clone was seen once. The V call is TRBV5-1, the J call TRBJ2-3, with 11 bases that match TRBD2. This CDR3 spans 15 amino acids. Trimming removed 5 bases from V and 0 bases from J; junction bases left unmatched: 2. The V gene's germline CDR1 is SGHRS and CDR2 YFSETQ. CDR3 nucleotides: TGCGCCAGCAGGACTAGCGGGGTTAGCACAGATACGCAGTATTTT. Translating it yields CASRTSGVSTDTQYF.

V and J are TRBV12-3 or TRBV12-4 and TRBJ1-5, with D perhaps matching TRBD1 (5 bases). CDR3 length: 13 residues. Deletions cut 8 bases from V and 5 bases from J, with 13 bases between. In DNA, the CDR3 is TGTGCCAGCGGATGGAAAGGGGATCAGCCCCAGCATTTT. This codes for CASGWKGDQPQHF.

DNA for the CDR3: TGTGCCAGCAGTTTGAAGTCGATCTACGAGCAGTACTTC. Translation: CASSLKSIYEQYF. The J gene is TRBJ2-7, the V gene TRBV12-3 or TRBV12-4; no firm D call. This CDR3 comprises 13 residues. The V gene lost 3 bases and the J gene lost 3 bases, with 9 bases spanning the gap.

The chain couples TRBV2 to TRBJ2-3; 9 nucleotides match TRBD2. After removal of 6 bases from V and 0 bases from J, the junction contained 4 bases not matched to a gene. The CDR3 contains 15 residues. CDR1 is SNHLY, CDR2 FYNNEI, per germline. The CDR3 spells CASRGAGGSTDTQYF. CDR3 in DNA: TGTGCCAGCAGGGGAGCGGGAGGCAGCACAGATACGCAGTATTTT.

The chain employs TRBV4-1 and TRBJ1-4; D is ambiguous. Germline V gene data show CDR1 as MGHRA and CDR2 as YSYEKL. The CDR3 contains 13 residues. The ends were cut back, 1 base at V and 10 bases at J, with 10 bases in the middle. The CDR3, as DNA: TGCGCCAGCAGCCAAGGGGAGTACGTAAAACTGTTTTTT. Its protein product is CASSQGEYVKLFF.

The rearrangement uses TRBV4-3 and TRBJ1-2; D remains unclear. The CDR3 totals 12 residues. The ends were cut back, 1 base at V and 2 bases at J, with 2 bases in the middle. In germline, CDR1 is LGHNA, CDR2 YSLEER. Here the CDR3 DNA reads TGCGCCAGCAGCCAAGGGAACTATGGCTACACCTTC. It specifies CASSQGNYGYTF.

This chain links TRBV2 with TRBJ1-1; TRBD1 aligns across 7 bases. Germline CDR1 reads SNHLY; CDR2 reads FYNNEI. The J segment lost 4 bases and the V segment lost 5 bases, leaving 1 base of the junction unmatched. This CDR3 has 12 amino acids. CDR3 in amino acids: CASSRTGTEAFF. CDR3 coding DNA: TGTGCCAGCAGTCGGACAGGCACTGAAGCTTTCTTT.

This rearrangement joins TRBV12-3 or TRBV12-4 to TRBJ1-2; possible D gene TRBD1, 5 bases. Trimming removed 3 bases from V and 6 bases from J, with 11 bases in between. The CDR3 consists of 13 residues. In nucleotides, the CDR3 is TGTGCCAGCAGTTTTTCGGGGCCGAATGGCTACACCTTC. Protein sequence: CASSFSGPNGYTF.

This clone was counted a few times. This rearrangement joins TRBV4-1 to TRBJ1-2, with D uncertain. In germline, CDR1 is MGHRA, CDR2 YSYEKL. Deletions cut 0 bases from V and 3 bases from J, with 11 bases between. This CDR3 comprises 15 residues. CDR3 DNA: TGCGCCAGCAGCCAAGACCAGAGCTTAGACTATGGCTACACCTTC. It translates to CASSQDQSLDYGYTF.

The genes are TRBV7-8 and TRBJ2-7; TRBD1 aligns across 9 bases. CDR1 and CDR2 (germline): SGHVS, FQNEAQ. Germline trimming cut 4 bases from V and 9 bases from J; bases unmatched to any gene: 4. The CDR3 is 12 residues long. The CDR3 DNA reads TGTGCCAGCAGCTACAGGGGGCAGGGGCAGTACTTC. Residues: CASSYRGQGQYF.

This clone was seen only once. V gene TRBV4-1 combines with J gene TRBJ1-5; D is perhaps TRBD1 (5 bases). CDR3 size: 17 residues. Germline V gene lookup returns CDR1 MGHRA and CDR2 YSYEKL. Trimming cost V 1 base and J 4 bases, with 17 bases left between them. CDR3 in amino acids: CASSQVRGGADNQPQHF. The CDR3 nucleotides are TGCGCCAGCAGCCAAGTTCGGGGCGGGGCCGATAATCAGCCCCAGCATTTT.